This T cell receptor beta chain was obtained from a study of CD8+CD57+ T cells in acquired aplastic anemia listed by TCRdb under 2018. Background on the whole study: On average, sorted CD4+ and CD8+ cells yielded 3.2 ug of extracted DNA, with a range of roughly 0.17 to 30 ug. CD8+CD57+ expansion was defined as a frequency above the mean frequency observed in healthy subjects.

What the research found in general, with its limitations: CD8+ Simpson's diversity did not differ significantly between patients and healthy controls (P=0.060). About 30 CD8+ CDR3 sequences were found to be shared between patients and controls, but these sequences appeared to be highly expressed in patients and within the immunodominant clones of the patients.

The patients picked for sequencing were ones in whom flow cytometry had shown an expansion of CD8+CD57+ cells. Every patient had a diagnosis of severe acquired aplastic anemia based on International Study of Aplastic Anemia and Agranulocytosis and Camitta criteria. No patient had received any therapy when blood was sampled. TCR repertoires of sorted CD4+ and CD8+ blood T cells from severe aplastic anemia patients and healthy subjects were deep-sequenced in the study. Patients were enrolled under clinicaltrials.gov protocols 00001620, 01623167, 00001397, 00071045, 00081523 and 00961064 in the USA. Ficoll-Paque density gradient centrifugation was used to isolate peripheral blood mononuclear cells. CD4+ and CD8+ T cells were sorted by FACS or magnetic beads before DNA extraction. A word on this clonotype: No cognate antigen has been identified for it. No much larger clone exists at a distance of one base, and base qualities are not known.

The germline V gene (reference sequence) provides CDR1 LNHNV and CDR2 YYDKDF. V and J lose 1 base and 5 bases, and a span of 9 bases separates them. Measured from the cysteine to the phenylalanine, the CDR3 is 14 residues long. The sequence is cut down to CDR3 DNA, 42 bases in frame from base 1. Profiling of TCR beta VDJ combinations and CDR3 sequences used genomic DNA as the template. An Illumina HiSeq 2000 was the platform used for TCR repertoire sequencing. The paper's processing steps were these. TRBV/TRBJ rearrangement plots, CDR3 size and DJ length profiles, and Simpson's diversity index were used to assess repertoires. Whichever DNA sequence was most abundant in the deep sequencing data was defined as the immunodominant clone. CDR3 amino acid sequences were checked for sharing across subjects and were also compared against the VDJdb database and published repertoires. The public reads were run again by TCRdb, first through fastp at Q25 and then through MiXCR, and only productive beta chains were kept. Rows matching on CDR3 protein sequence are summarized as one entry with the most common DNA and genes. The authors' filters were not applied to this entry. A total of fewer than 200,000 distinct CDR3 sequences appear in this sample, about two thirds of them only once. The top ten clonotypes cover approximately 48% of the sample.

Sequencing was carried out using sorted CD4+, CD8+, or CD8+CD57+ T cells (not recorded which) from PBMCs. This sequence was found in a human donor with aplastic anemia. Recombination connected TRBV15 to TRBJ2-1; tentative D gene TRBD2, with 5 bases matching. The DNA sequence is TGTGCCACCAGCAGAGGTACTAGGCACAATGAGCAGTTCTTC. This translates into CATSRGTRHNEQFF.